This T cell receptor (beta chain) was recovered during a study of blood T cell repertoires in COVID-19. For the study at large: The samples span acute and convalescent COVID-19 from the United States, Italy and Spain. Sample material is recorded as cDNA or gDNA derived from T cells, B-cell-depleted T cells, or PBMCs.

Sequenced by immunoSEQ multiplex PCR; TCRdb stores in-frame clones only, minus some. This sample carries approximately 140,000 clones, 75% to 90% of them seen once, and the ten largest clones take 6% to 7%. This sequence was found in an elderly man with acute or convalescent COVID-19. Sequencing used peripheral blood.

CDR3 sequence: CASRRTSGPTDTQYF. CDR3 sequence (DNA): TGTGCCAGCAGGAGGACTAGCGGGCCCACAGATACGCAGTATTTT. The genes are TRBV5-4 and TRBJ2-3, with 11 bases identical to TRBD2. The CDR3 loop spans 15 amino acids. V lost 5 bases, J lost 2 bases, and 4 bases stayed unmatched. Germline values: CDR1 SGHNT, CDR2 YYREEE (reference sequence).